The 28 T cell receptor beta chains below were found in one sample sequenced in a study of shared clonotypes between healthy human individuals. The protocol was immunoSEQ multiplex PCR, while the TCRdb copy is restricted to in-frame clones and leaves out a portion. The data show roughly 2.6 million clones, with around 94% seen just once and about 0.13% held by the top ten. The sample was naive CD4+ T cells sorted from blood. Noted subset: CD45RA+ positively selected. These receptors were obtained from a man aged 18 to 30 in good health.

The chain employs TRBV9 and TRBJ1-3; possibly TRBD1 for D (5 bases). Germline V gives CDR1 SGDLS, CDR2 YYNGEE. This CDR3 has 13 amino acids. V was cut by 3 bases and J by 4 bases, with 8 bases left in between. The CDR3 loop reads CASSAAGGNTIYF. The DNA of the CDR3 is TGTGCCAGCAGCGCCGCAGGGGGAAACACCATATATTTT.

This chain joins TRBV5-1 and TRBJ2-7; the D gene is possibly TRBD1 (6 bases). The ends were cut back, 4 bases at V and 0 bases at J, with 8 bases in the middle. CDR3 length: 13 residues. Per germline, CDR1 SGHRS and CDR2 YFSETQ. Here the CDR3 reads CASSGQNSYEQYF. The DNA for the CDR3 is TGCGCCAGCAGCGGACAGAACTCCTACGAGCAGTACTTC.

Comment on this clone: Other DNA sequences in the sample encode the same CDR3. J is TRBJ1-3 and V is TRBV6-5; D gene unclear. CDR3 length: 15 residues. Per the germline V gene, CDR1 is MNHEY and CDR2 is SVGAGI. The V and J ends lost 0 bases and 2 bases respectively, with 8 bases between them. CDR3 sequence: CASSYSTGTGNTIYF. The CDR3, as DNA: TGTGCCAGCAGTTACTCGACGGGCACTGGAAACACCATATATTTT.

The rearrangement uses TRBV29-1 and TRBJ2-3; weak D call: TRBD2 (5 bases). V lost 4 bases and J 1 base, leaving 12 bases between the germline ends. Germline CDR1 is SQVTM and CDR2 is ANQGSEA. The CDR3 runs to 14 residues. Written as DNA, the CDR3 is TGCAGCGTTGTTTTTATGAGGGGCACAGATACGCAGTATTTT. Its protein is CSVVFMRGTDTQYF.

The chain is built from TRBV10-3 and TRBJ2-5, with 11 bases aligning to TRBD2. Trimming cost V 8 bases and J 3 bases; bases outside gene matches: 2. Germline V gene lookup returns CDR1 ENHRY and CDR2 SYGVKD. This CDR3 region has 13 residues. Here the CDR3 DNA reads TGTGCCATCGGGACTAGCGGAAAAGAGACCCAGTACTTC. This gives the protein CAIGTSGKETQYF.

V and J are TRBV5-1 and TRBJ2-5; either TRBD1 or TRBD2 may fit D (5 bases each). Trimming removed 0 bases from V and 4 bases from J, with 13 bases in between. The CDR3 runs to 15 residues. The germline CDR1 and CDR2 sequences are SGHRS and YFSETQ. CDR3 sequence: CASSLALGAPETQYF. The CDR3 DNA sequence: TGCGCCAGCAGCTTGGCCCTCGGGGCCCCAGAGACCCAGTACTTC. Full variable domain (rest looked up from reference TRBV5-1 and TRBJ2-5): KAGVTQTPRYLIKTRGQQVTLSCSPISGHRSVSWYQQTPGQGLQFLFEYFSETQRNKGNFPGRFSGRQFSNSRSEMNVSTLELGDSALYLCASSLALGAPETQYFGPGTRLLVL.

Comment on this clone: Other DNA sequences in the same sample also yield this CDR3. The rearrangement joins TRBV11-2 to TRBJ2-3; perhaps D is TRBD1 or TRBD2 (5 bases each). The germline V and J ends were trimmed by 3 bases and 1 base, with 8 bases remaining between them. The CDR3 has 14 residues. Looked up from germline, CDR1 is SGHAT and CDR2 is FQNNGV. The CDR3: CASSLQGGTDTQYF. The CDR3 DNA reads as TGTGCCAGCAGCTTGCAGGGAGGCACAGATACGCAGTATTTT. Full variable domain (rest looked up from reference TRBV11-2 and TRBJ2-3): EAGVAQSPRYKIIEKRQSVAFWCNPISGHATLYWYQQILGQGPKLLIQFQNNGVVDDSQLPKDRFSAERLKGVDSTLKIQPAKLEDSAVYLCASSLQGGTDTQYFGPGTRLTVL.

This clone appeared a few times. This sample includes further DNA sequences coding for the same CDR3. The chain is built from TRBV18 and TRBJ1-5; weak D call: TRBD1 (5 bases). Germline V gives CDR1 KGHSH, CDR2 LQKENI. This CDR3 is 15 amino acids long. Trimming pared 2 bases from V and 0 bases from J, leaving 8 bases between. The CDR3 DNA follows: TGTGCCAGCTCACCAAGGGGTGATAGCAATCAGCCCCAGCATTTT. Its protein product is CASSPRGDSNQPQHF.

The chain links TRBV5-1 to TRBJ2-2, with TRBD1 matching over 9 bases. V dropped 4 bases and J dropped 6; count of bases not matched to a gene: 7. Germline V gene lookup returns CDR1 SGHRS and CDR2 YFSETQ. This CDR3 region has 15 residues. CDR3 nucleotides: TGCGCCAGCAGCGATGGACAGGGGTGGGCCGGGGAGCTGTTTTTT. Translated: CASSDGQGWAGELFF.

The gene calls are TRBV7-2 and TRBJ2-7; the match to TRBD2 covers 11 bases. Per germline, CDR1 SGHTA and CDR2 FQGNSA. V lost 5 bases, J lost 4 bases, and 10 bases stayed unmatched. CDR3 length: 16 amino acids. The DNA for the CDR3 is TGTGCCAGCAGCCCGACTAGCGGGACTTACTTTTACGAGCAGTACTTC. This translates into CASSPTSGTYFYEQYF.

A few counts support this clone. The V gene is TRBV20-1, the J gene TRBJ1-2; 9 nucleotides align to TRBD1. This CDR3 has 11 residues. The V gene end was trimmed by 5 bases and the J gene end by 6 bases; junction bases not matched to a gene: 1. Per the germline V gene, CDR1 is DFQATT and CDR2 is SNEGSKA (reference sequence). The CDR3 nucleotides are TGCAGTGCTGGGACAGGGAATGGCTACACCTTC. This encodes CSAGTGNGYTF.

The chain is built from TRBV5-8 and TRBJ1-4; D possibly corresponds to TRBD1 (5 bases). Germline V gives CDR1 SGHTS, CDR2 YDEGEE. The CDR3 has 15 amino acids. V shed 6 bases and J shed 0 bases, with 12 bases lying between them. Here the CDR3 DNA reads TGTGCCAGCATCCGGGGGGAATCAACTAATGAAAAACTGTTTTTT. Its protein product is CASIRGESTNEKLFF.

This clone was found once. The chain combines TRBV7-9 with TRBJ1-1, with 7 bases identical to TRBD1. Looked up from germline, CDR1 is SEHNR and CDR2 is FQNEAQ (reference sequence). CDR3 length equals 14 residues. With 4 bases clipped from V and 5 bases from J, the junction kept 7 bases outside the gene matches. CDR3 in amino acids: CASSSQTGRTEAFF. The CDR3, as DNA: TGTGCCAGCAGCTCCCAGACAGGGAGGACTGAAGCTTTCTTT.

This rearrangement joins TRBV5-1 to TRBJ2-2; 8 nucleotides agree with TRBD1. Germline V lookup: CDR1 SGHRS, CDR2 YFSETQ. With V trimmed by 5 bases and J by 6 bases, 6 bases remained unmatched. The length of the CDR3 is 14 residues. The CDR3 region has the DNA TGCGCCAGCAGTAAGGACAGGGAGGCCGGGGAGCTGTTTTTT. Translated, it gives CASSKDREAGELFF.

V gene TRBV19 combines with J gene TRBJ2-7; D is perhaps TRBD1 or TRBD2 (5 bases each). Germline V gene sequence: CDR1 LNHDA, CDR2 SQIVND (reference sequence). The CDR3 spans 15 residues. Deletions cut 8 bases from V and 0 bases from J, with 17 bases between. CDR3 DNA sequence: TGTGCCAGTGCGTGGGCGGCAGGGAGCTCCTACGAGCAGTACTTC. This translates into CASAWAAGSSYEQYF.

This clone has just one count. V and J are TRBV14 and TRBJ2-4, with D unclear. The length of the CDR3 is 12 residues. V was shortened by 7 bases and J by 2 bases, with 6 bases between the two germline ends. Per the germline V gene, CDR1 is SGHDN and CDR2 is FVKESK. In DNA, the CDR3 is TGTGCCAGCAAAACCACCAAAAACATTCAGTACTTC. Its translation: CASKTTKNIQYF.

CDR3 DNA: TGTGCCAGCAGCTCAACAGGGGGTGGCACTGAAGCTTTCTTT. Translating it yields CASSSTGGGTEAFF. This chain links TRBV7-2 with TRBJ1-1; 8 bases align to TRBD1. CDR3 length: 14 amino acids. V was pared by 4 bases and J by 4 bases, with 5 bases of the junction left unmatched. Germline V gene data show CDR1 as SGHTA and CDR2 as FQGNSA.

The CDR3 nucleotides are TGTGCCAGCAGTGCCGGGAGGGGTAATTCACCCCTCCACTTT. This encodes CASSAGRGNSPLHF. The J gene is TRBJ1-6, the V gene TRBV2; D is perhaps TRBD1 (5 bases). Germline CDR1 and CDR2: SNHLY and FYNNEI. Trimming took 4 bases from V and 6 from J, leaving 10 bases between them. CDR3 length: 14 amino acids.

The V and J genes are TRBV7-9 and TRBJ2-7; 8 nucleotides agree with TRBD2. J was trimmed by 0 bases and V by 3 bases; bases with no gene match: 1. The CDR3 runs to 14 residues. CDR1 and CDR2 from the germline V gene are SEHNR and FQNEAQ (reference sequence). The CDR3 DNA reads TGTGCCAGCAGCTTTAGCGGGGCCTCCTACGAGCAGTACTTC. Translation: CASSFSGASYEQYF.

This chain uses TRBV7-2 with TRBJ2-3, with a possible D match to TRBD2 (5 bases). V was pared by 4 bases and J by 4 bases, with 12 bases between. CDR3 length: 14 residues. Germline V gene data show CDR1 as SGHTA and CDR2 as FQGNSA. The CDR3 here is CASSYPSGADTQYF. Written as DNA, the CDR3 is TGTGCCAGCAGCTACCCATCCGGGGCAGATACGCAGTATTTT.

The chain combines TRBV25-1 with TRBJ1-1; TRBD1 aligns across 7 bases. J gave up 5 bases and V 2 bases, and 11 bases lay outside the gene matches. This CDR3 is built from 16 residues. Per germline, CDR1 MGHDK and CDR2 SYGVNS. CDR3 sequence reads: CASSEGKTGRGTEAFF. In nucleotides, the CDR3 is TGTGCCAGCAGTGAAGGGAAGACAGGGCGTGGAACTGAAGCTTTCTTT. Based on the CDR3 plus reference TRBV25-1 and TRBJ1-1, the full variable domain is EADIYQTPRYLVIGTGKKITLECSQTMGHDKMYWYQQDPGMELHLIHYSYGVNSTEKGDLSSESTVSRIRTEHFPLTLESARPSHTSQYLCASSEGKTGRGTEAFFGQGTRLTVV.

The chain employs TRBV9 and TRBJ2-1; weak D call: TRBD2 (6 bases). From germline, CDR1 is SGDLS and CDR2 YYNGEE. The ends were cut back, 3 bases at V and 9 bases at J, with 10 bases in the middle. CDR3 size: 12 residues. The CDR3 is CASSAGVGEQFF. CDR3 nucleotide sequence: TGTGCCAGCAGCGCGGGAGTAGGTGAGCAGTTCTTC.

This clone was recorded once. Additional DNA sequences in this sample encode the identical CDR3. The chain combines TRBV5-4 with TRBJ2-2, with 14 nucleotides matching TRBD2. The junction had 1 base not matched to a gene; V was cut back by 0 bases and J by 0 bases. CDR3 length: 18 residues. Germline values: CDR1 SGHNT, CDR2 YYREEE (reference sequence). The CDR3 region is CASSLGLAGGPNTGELFF. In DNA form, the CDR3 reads TGTGCCAGCAGCTTGGGACTAGCGGGAGGGCCGAACACCGGGGAGCTGTTTTTT. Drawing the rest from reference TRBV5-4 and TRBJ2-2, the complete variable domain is ETGVTQSPTHLIKTRGQQVTLRCSSQSGHNTVSWYQQALGQGPQFIFQYYREEENGRGNFPPRFSGLQFPNYSSELNVNALELDDSALYLCASSLGLAGGPNTGELFFGEGSRLTVL.

CDR3 in amino acids: CASSESQVYGYTF. The CDR3 region has the DNA TGTGCCAGCAGTGAATCCCAGGTGTATGGCTACACCTTC. The rearrangement joins TRBV6-1 to TRBJ1-2; D gene ambiguous. The germline gives CDR1 MNHNS, CDR2 SASEGT. V gave up 2 bases and J gave up 5 bases, with 9 bases separating them. The CDR3 is 13 amino acids.

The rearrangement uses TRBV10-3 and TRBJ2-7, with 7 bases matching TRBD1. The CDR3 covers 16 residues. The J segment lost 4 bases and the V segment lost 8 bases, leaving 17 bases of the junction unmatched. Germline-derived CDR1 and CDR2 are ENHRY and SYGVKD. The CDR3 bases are TGTGCCATCTCCCGGTTGACAGGGATGGGTTCATACGAGCAGTACTTC. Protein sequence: CAISRLTGMGSYEQYF.

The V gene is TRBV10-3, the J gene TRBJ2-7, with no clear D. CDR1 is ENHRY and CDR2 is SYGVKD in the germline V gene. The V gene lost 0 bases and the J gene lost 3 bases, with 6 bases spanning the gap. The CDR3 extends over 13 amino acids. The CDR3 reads CAISESRVYEQYF. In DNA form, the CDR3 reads TGTGCCATCAGTGAGTCTAGGGTCTACGAGCAGTACTTC.

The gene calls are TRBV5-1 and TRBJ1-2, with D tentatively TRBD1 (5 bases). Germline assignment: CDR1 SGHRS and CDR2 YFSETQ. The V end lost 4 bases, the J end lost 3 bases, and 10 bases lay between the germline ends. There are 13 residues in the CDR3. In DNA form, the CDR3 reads TGCGCCAGCAGCCTACAGGTGGACTATGGCTACACCTTC. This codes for CASSLQVDYGYTF.

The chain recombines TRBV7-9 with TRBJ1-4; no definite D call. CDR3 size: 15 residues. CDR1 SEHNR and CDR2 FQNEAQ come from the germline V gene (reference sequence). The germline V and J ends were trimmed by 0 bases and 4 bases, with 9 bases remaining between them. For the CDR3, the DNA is TGTGCCAGCAGCTTAGCCAGCAATGTTAATGAAAAACTGTTTTTT. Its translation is CASSLASNVNEKLFF.